This T cell receptor (beta chain) originates from a study of T-cell reconstitution after alpha-beta-depleted transplantation in children. This clonotype was seen many times. Germline loops: CDR1 SGHDT, CDR2 YYEEEE. The trim removed 2 bases at V and 7 bases at J, leaving 7 bases unmatched. CDR3 size: 15 residues. Unique molecular identifiers tagged the TCRbeta library. TCRdb ran MiXCR on the PCR reads and lists one entry per CDR3 protein. The sample lists 260,000 or so distinct CDR3 sequences, approximately 12% occurring once. This clonotype originated in a human donor who donated a stem cell graft to a child with acute lymphoblastic leukemia. The chain combines TRBV5-6 with TRBJ2-1; TRBD1 matches at 9 bases. The material was PBMCs from the stem cell graft donor, obtained from the stem cell graft. For the CDR3, the DNA is TGTGCCAGCAGCTTATTACAGGGGGCGCCGAATGAGCAGTTCTTC. Translated: CASSLLQGAPNEQFF.